The clone carrying this T cell receptor (beta chain) was picked up many times. Its antigen is undetermined. The data belong to a study of blood T cells in healthy people across ages. The study's findings and limits: Long-lived donors carried more naive CD4+ cells and greater diversity than aged donors.

Primed by a sample-barcoded 5' primer and a J-beta primer mix, a second PCR proceeded for about 7 to 11 cycles. TCRdb reanalysed the 5' RACE reads using MiXCR and keeps one entry per CDR3 protein. The sample has 650,000 to 700,000 distinct CDR3 sequences, approximately 30% seen once; the top ten hold approximately 15%. Germline assignment: CDR1 DFQATT and CDR2 SNEGSKA (reference sequence). After removal of 0 bases from V and 8 bases from J, the junction contained 13 bases not matched to a gene. There are 16 residues in the CDR3. Donor samples were obtained from healthy Caucasian individuals from Russia, aged about 6 to 95. Each sample gave at least 6 million isolated PBMCs.

This clonotype was obtained from a woman older than 75 in good health. This chain uses TRBV20-1 with TRBJ1-2; TRBD1 matches 9 bases. Source material: blood. The CDR3 here is CSARDPSHRGLNGYTF. CDR3 DNA: TGCAGTGCTAGAGATCCAAGCCACAGGGGGCTAAACGGCTACACCTTC.